Shown below are 15 T cell receptor beta chains from a single sample sequenced in a study of regulatory T cells in long-lasting Graves disease. Time point meaning: persistent/refractory GD, antithyroid drugs over 5 years with positive TRAb. With RNA extracted from PBMCs as input, the TCR library was made. TCR beta libraries were built with iRepertoire HTBI primers and Arm-PCR of CDR3 regions. TCRdb analysed the multiplex PCR reads with MiXCR anew, one entry per CDR3 protein. The sample comprises hundreds of thousands of distinct CDR3 sequences, 25% to 35% of which are singletons, and about two fifths rests with the top ten. The sequencing here drew on peripheral blood mononuclear cells (PBMCs), taken when the disease was refractory, from a patient treated with antithyroid drugs. The receptors come from a female donor with Graves disease.

The chain links TRBV15 to TRBJ1-5, with D possibly TRBD1 on 6 matching bases. From germline, CDR1 is LNHNV and CDR2 YYDKDF (reference sequence). Trimming took 3 bases from V and 0 from J, leaving 15 bases between them. The CDR3 has 17 amino acids. For the CDR3, the DNA is TGTGCCACCAGCAGGAAGGGTGGGGGGGCTAGCAATCAGCCCCAGCATTTT. Protein sequence: CATSRKGGGASNQPQHF.

This clonotype showed up just a few times. Here the CDR3 DNA reads TGTGCCAGCGGCCCAGGGCCCGCGGGTTCCCTCCACTTT. Encoded protein: CASGPGPAGSLHF. This chain joins TRBV12-3 or TRBV12-4 and TRBJ1-6, with D possibly matching TRBD1 (5 bases). The CDR3 covers 13 residues. Deletions cut 8 bases from V and 14 bases from J, with 19 bases between.

In its sample, this clonotype was seen a few times. The chain's CDR3 is CASSGGLAIYEQYF. The CDR3, as DNA: TGTGCCAGCAGCGGTGGACTAGCGATCTACGAGCAGTACTTC. The chain couples TRBV7-9 to TRBJ2-7, with 9 nucleotides matching TRBD2. The CDR3 consists of 14 residues. Germline CDR1 is SEHNR and CDR2 is FQNEAQ (reference sequence). V was pared by 5 bases and J by 3 bases, with 5 bases of the junction left unmatched.

This clonotype has at least ten counts. This sequence joins TRBV6-1 and TRBJ1-2; 9 bases agree with TRBD1. V trimming: 6 bases; J trimming: 7 bases; junction bases outside the gene matches: 15. Germline V CDR1 and CDR2: MNHNS, SASEGT. This CDR3 spans 16 amino acids. CDR3 sequence: CASRPYPGTGIFGYTF. CDR3 DNA sequence: TGTGCCAGCAGACCTTACCCCGGGACAGGGATTTTTGGCTACACCTTC.

This rearrangement joins TRBV5-5 to TRBJ2-1, with a weak D call TRBD2 (6 bases). Per the germline V gene, CDR1 is SGHKS and CDR2 is YYEKEE (reference sequence). V was trimmed by 1 base and J by 4 bases, leaving 12 bases between them. The CDR3 is 15 amino acids. The CDR3 region is CASSLLSSEYNEQFF. CDR3 bases: TGTGCCAGCAGCTTGTTGTCTAGCGAGTACAATGAGCAGTTCTTC.

This clonotype was detected only a few times. The chain employs TRBV10-2 and TRBJ2-2; no reliable D call. The length of the CDR3 is 16 residues. V gave up 0 bases and J gave up 3 bases, with 11 bases separating them. Germline V gene lookup returns CDR1 WSHSY and CDR2 SAAADI. CDR3 residues: CASSESGGAYTGELFF. CDR3 sequence (DNA): TGCGCCAGCAGTGAGTCAGGCGGAGCCTACACCGGGGAGCTGTTTTTT.

This clonotype was counted between two and nine times. The V gene is TRBV14, the J gene TRBJ1-1, with a possible D match to TRBD1 (5 bases). This CDR3 comprises 13 residues. CDR1 and CDR2 from the germline V gene are SGHDN and FVKESK. V was cut by 6 bases and J by 1 base, with 9 bases left in between. CDR3 sequence: CASRGPWNTEAFF. CDR3 nucleotides: TGTGCCAGCAGGGGACCCTGGAACACTGAAGCTTTCTTT.

This clonotype has ten or more counts. The rearrangement links TRBV2 to TRBJ2-5; D remains unclear. Germline V CDR1 and CDR2: SNHLY, FYNNEI. The V and J ends lost 2 bases and 2 bases respectively, with 15 bases between them. This CDR3 spans 16 amino acids. The CDR3 coding sequence is TGTGCCAGCAGTGAAAGGGTTCCCTGGGCGCAAGAGACCCAGTACTTC. Protein product: CASSERVPWAQETQYF.

This clonotype was recorded a few times. The V and J genes are TRBV29-1 and TRBJ1-2; D might be TRBD1 (5 bases). Germline-derived CDR1 and CDR2 are SQVTM and ANQGSEA. Deletions cut 4 bases from V and 5 bases from J, with 14 bases between. This CDR3 contains 13 residues. The CDR3 DNA reads as TGCAGCGTTGGACAGCTCTTGGGGTATGGCTACACCTTC. Translating it yields CSVGQLLGYGYTF. Full variable domain (remainder filled in from reference TRBV29-1 and TRBJ1-2): SAVISQKPSRDICQRGTSLTIQCQVDSQVTMMFWYRQQPGQSLTLIATANQGSEATYESGFVIDKFPISRPNLTFSTLTVSNMSPEDSSIYLCSVGQLLGYGYTFGSGTRLTVV.

This clonotype was counted between two and nine times. The chain combines TRBV15 with TRBJ2-7, with TRBD1 matching 8 bases. The germline CDR1 and CDR2 sequences are LNHNV and YYDKDF (reference sequence). The CDR3 spans 16 residues. V dropped 1 base and J dropped 1; count of bases not matched to a gene: 6. This CDR3 reads CATSRATGTGSYEQYF. CDR3 coding DNA: TGTGCCACCAGCAGAGCGACCGGGACAGGATCCTACGAGCAGTACTTC.

The chain is built from TRBV15 and TRBJ1-1; D is unclear. The germline V gene encodes CDR1 LNHNV and CDR2 YYDKDF (reference sequence). CDR3 length equals 12 residues. Trimming shortened V by 5 bases and J by 7 bases, and 11 bases separated the two germline ends. The CDR3 bases are TGTGCCACCAGCTTAGGAGGAAGTGAAGCTTTCTTT. It translates to CATSLGGSEAFF.

This clonotype showed up just a few times. V usage is TRBV13 and J usage is TRBJ2-7, with D perhaps given as TRBD1 or TRBD2 (5 bases each). V was cut by 0 bases and J by 2 bases, with 11 bases left in between. The length of the CDR3 is 15 residues. The V gene's germline CDR1 is PRHDT and CDR2 FYEKMQ (reference sequence). The CDR3 is CASSLGAGRTYEQYF. CDR3 nucleotide sequence: TGTGCCAGCAGCTTAGGGGCAGGGAGAACCTACGAGCAGTACTTC.

This chain connects TRBV12-3 or TRBV12-4 to TRBJ1-1, with D uncertain. The CDR3 spans 11 residues. V dropped 6 bases and J dropped 10 bases, with 12 bases sitting between them. In nucleotides, the CDR3 is TGTGCCAGCAGGGACGGACGAAGAGCTTTCTTT. It codes for CASRDGRRAFF.

The V call is TRBV6-1, the J call TRBJ2-3; a weak D match, TRBD2 (6 bases). V lost 6 bases and J 0 bases, leaving 16 bases between the germline ends. Germline CDR1 is MNHNS and CDR2 is SASEGT. The CDR3 totals 16 residues. In DNA, the CDR3 is TGTGCCAGCAGCACTCCTCTAGCGTCCAGCACAGATACGCAGTATTTT. The encoded protein is CASSTPLASSTDTQYF.

This chain uses TRBV20-1 with TRBJ2-7; the D gene is possibly TRBD2 (6 bases). Germline-derived CDR1 and CDR2 are DFQATT and SNEGSKA (reference sequence). V was shortened by 3 bases and J by 1 base, with 7 bases between the two germline ends. The CDR3 is 12 residues long. CDR3 region: CSARTSSYEQYF. CDR3 nucleotide sequence: TGCAGTGCTAGGACTAGTTCCTACGAGCAGTACTTC.